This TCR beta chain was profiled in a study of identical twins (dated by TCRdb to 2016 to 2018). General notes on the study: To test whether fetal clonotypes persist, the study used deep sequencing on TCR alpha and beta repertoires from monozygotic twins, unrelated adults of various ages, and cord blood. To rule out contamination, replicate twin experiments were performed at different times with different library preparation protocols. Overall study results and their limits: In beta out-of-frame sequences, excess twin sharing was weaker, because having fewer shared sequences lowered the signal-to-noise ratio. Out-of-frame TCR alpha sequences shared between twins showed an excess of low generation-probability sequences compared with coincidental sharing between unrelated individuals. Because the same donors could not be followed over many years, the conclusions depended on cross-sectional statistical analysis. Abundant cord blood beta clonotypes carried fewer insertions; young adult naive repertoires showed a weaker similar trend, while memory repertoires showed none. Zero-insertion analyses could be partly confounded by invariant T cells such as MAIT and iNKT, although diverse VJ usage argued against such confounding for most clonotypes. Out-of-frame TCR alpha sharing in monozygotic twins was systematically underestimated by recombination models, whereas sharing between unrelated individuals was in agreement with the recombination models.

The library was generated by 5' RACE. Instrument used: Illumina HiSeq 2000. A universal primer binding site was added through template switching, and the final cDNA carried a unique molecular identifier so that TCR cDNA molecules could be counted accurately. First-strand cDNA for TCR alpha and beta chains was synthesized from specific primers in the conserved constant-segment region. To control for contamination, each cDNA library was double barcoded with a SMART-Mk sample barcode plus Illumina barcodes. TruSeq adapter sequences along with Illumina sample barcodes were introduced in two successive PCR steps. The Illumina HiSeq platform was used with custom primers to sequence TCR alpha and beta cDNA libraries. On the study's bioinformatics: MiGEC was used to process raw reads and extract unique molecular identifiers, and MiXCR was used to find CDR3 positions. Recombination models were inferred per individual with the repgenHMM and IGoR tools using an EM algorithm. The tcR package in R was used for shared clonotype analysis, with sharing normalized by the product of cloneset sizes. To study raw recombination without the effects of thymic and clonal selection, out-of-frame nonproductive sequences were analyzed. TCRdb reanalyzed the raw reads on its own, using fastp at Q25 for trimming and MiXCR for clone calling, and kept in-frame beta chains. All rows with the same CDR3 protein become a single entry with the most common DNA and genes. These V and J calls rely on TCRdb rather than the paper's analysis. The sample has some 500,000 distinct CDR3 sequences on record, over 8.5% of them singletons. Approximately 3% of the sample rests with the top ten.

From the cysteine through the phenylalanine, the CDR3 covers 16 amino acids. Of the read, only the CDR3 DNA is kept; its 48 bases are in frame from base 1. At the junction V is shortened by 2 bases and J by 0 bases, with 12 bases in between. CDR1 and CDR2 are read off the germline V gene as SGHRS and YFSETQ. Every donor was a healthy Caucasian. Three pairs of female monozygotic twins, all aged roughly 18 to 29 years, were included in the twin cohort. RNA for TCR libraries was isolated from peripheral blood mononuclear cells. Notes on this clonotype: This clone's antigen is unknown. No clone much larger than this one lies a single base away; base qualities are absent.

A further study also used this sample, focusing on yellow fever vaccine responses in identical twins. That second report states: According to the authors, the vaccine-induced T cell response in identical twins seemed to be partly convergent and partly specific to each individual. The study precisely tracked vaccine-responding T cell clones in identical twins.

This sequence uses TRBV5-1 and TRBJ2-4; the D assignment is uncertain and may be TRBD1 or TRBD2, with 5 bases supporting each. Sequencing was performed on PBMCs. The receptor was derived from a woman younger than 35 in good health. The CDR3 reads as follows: CASSFSGGPAKNIQYF. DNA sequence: TGCGCCAGCAGCTTTAGTGGGGGACCAGCCAAAAACATTCAGTACTTC. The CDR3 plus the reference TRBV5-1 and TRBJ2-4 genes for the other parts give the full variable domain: KAGVTQTPRYLIKTRGQQVTLSCSPISGHRSVSWYQQTPGQGLQFLFEYFSETQRNKGNFPGRFSGRQFSNSRSEMNVSTLELGDSALYLCASSFSGGPAKNIQYFGAGTRLSVL.